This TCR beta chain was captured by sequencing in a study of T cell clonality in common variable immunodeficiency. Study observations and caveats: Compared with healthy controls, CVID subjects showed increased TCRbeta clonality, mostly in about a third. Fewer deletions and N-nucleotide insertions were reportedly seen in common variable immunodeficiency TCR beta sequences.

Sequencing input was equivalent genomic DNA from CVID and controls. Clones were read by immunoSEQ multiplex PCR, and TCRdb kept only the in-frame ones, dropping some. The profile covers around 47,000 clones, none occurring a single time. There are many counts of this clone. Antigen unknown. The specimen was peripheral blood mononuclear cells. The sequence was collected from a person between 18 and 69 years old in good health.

The covered CDR3 bases are TGTGCCAGCAGGGACATGACTAGCGGGAGAACTGGCGAG. This gives the protein CASRDMTSGRTGE. The full CDR3 protein is CASRDMTSGRTGEQYF. V and J are TRBV5-4 and TRBJ2-7; 12 bases fit TRBD2. The CDR3 is cut off 3 residues early in the read; its end comes from the germline J gene. The V gene's germline CDR1 is SGHNT and CDR2 YYREEE (reference sequence). The trim removed 5 bases at V and 6 bases at J, leaving 12 bases unmatched. This CDR3 is 16 amino acids long. Full variable domain (rest looked up from reference TRBV5-4 and TRBJ2-7): ETGVTQSPTHLIKTRGQQVTLRCSSQSGHNTVSWYQQALGQGPQFIFQYYREEENGRGNFPPRFSGLQFPNYSSELNVNALELDDSALYLCASRDMTSGRTGEQYFGPGTRLTVT.